Each of the 26 T cell receptor beta chains below was sequenced from the same sample in a study of human T cells and chemical hapten exposure. One entry per CDR3 protein results from TCRdb running MiXCR on the RACE reads. Among about 380,000 distinct CDR3 sequences, around 4.8% were seen once, and the ten largest hold 2% to 2.5%. The time point denotes: patch test 1, 2 weeks after DPC sensitization. Treatment denoted: therapeutic diphenylcyclopropenone sensitization with weekly scalp DPC. The sequenced sample was whole blood, obtained in connection with sensitization to the hapten diphenylcyclopropenone (DPC). Receptors were obtained from a woman aged 45-59 years with alopecia areata. Some clones in this sample may be carry-over from other donors' samples.

This chain joins TRBV7-9 and TRBJ1-5; D is ambiguous. Germline values: CDR1 SEHNR, CDR2 FQNEAQ (reference sequence). The CDR3 is 14 residues long. V lost 6 bases and J 0 bases, leaving 9 bases between the germline ends. Here the CDR3 reads CASSSTNSNQPQHF. CDR3 nucleotide sequence: TGTGCCAGCAGTTCTACCAATAGCAATCAGCCCCAGCATTTT.

This clonotype was counted ten times or more. The CDR3: CASSQAGGLFSSYNEQFF. Written as DNA, the CDR3 is TGCGCCAGCAGCCAAGCGGGGGGACTGTTCAGCTCCTACAATGAGCAGTTCTTC. J is TRBJ2-1 and V is TRBV4-3; TRBD2 matches at 7 bases. The CDR3 contains 18 residues. The V gene's germline CDR1 is LGHNA and CDR2 YSLEER. V lost 1 base and J lost 0; bases outside the gene matches: 9.

This clonotype was recorded a few times. The V and J genes are TRBV10-3 and TRBJ1-2; a weak D match, TRBD1 (6 bases). Trimming cost V 3 bases and J 7 bases, with 15 bases left between them. Germline CDR1 and CDR2: ENHRY and SYGVKD. The CDR3 extends over 14 amino acids. CDR3 amino acids: CAISEGGRLGGYTF. The CDR3 nucleotides read TGTGCCATCAGTGAAGGGGGGCGCCTTGGTGGCTACACCTTC.

This clonotype was observed a few times. The chain carries TRBV24-1 and TRBJ2-1; TRBD2 aligns across 8 bases. The CDR3 is 15 residues long. Trimming took 8 bases from V and 9 from J; bases not matched to a gene: 14. Germline CDR1 KGHDR, CDR2 SFDVKD. The CDR3 region is CATTGTGTSGSEQFF. The CDR3 coding sequence is TGTGCCACCACTGGAACCGGGACCAGCGGGAGTGAGCAGTTCTTC.

This clonotype was picked up many times. The chain has TRBV20-1 and TRBJ1-1; D remains ambiguous. This CDR3 has 15 amino acids. Germline CDR1 DFQATT, CDR2 SNEGSKA (reference sequence). Trimming stripped 8 bases from V and 4 bases from J, with 23 bases between. In DNA form, the CDR3 reads TGCAGTTCCCGAGAAGGGCCGGGGAGGGTCACTGAAGCTTTCTTT. Its translation: CSSREGPGRVTEAFF.

V is TRBV6-1 and J is TRBJ1-1, with D unclear. This CDR3 comprises 13 residues. V shed 2 bases and J shed 0 bases, with 4 bases lying between them. Germline lookup yields CDR1 MNHNS and CDR2 SASEGT. CDR3 region: CASSEMMNTEAFF. CDR3 DNA: TGTGCCAGCAGTGAAATGATGAACACTGAAGCTTTCTTT.

This clonotype was counted ten times or more. The rearrangement links TRBV4-1 to TRBJ1-4; perhaps TRBD1 as D (6 bases). The germline V gene has CDR1 MGHRA and CDR2 YSYEKL. This CDR3 spans 18 amino acids. V gave up 4 bases and J gave up 0 bases, with 18 bases separating them. CDR3 region: CASSPPGTGLATNEKLFF. DNA for the CDR3: TGCGCCAGCAGCCCCCCGGGAACAGGGCTTGCAACTAATGAAAAACTGTTTTTT.

This clonotype was seen a handful of times. The chain recombines TRBV7-2 with TRBJ1-1; 9 positions agree with TRBD1. CDR3 size: 14 residues. Germline V gene sequence: CDR1 SGHTA, CDR2 FQGNSA. The trim removed 4 bases at V and 3 bases at J, leaving 3 bases unmatched. The CDR3 DNA is TGTGCCAGCAGCTATGACAGGGGGGACACTGAAGCTTTCTTT. Amino acids: CASSYDRGDTEAFF.

This clonotype was observed many times. The chain couples TRBV7-2 to TRBJ1-5; D is undetermined. The CDR3 contains 13 residues. Germline lookup yields CDR1 SGHTA and CDR2 FQGNSA. The V end was cut by 6 bases, the J end by 5 bases, with 11 bases between. The CDR3 region has the DNA TGTGCCAGCAGTTTGGGAACCCATCAGCCCCAGCATTTT. Translation gives CASSLGTHQPQHF.

The chain recombines TRBV5-6 with TRBJ2-1, with D perhaps matching TRBD2 (6 bases). Trimming stripped 4 bases from V and 0 bases from J, with 14 bases between. This CDR3 comprises 16 residues. CDR1 and CDR2 (germline): SGHDT, YYEEEE. The chain's CDR3 is CASSVVAESSYNEQFF. DNA of the CDR3: TGTGCCAGCAGCGTAGTAGCGGAAAGCTCCTACAATGAGCAGTTCTTC.

V is TRBV28 and J is TRBJ1-5; D unclear. There are 15 residues in the CDR3. V gave up 2 bases and J gave up 6 bases, with 14 bases separating them. Germline CDR1 reads MDHEN; CDR2 reads SYDVKM. The CDR3 DNA reads as TGTGCCAGCAGTTTAACGGCCGCCGGGAGTCAGCCCCAGCATTTT. Protein product: CASSLTAAGSQPQHF. Full variable domain (remainder filled in from reference TRBV28 and TRBJ1-5): DVKVTQSSRYLVKRTGEKVFLECVQDMDHENMFWYRQDPGLGLRLIYFSYDVKMKEKGDIPEGYSVSREKKERFSLILESASTNQTSMYLCASSLTAAGSQPQHFGDGTRLSIL.

J is TRBJ1-5 and V is TRBV7-9; D is perhaps TRBD1 (6 bases). Per the germline V gene, CDR1 is SEHNR and CDR2 is FQNEAQ (reference sequence). The CDR3 loop spans 13 amino acids. V dropped 3 bases and J dropped 9 bases, with 12 bases sitting between them. DNA for the CDR3: TGTGCCAGCAGCTTGGACAGCCCACGGCCCCAGCATTTT. This encodes CASSLDSPRPQHF. Filled out from reference TRBV7-9 and TRBJ1-5, the complete variable domain reads DTGVSQNPRHKITKRGQNVTFRCDPISEHNRLYWYRQTLGQGPEFLTYFQNEAQLEKSRLLSDRFSAERPKGSFSTLEIQRTEQGDSAMYLCASSLDSPRPQHFGDGTRLSIL.

This clonotype showed up many times. The rearrangement uses TRBV15 and TRBJ1-5; D gene ambiguous. Germline CDR1 is LNHNV and CDR2 is YYDKDF (reference sequence). This CDR3 contains 15 residues. The V end was cut by 0 bases, the J end by 0 bases, with 6 bases between. DNA of the CDR3: TGTGCCACCAGCAGAGAACGGTATAGCAATCAGCCCCAGCATTTT. It encodes CATSRERYSNQPQHF.

This clonotype showed up just a few times. The V gene is TRBV2, the J gene TRBJ2-7; D call uncertain. Trimming took 5 bases from V and 5 from J, leaving 10 bases between them. Germline CDR1 is SNHLY and CDR2 is FYNNEI. The CDR3 runs to 12 residues. The CDR3 loop is CASSPSYNEQYF. In DNA form, the CDR3 reads TGTGCCAGCAGTCCATCCTATAACGAGCAGTACTTC.

On this clonotype itself: Just one base apart from a much larger clone, this may be a read error. The rearrangement uses TRBV13 and TRBJ1-4; D remains unclear. V was pared by 0 bases and J by 0 bases, with 5 bases between. This CDR3 region has 15 residues. Per germline, CDR1 PRHDT and CDR2 FYEKMQ (reference sequence). The chain's CDR3 is CASSLGVATNEKLFF. CDR3 sequence (DNA): TGTGCCAGCAGCTTAGGGGTTGCAACTAATGAAAAACTGTTTTTT.

This sequence joins TRBV20-1 and TRBJ1-1; D possibly corresponds to TRBD1 (6 bases). CDR1 DFQATT and CDR2 SNEGSKA come from the germline V gene (reference sequence). The CDR3 covers 11 residues. V lost 3 bases to trimming and J lost 10 bases, with 12 bases between them. DNA for the CDR3: TGCAGTGCTAGCCCCTCCAGGGGAGCTTTCTTT. Protein: CSASPSRGAFF.

In its sample, this clonotype was seen many times. The chain combines TRBV6-2 or TRBV6-3 with TRBJ2-7, with D perhaps TRBD2 (5 bases). V was trimmed by 6 bases and J by 5 bases, leaving 11 bases between them. Germline loops: CDR1 MNHEY, CDR2 SVGEGT. The CDR3 is 12 residues long. The CDR3 nucleotides read TGTGCCAGCAGCCAACTGACTAACGAGCAGTACTTC. This encodes CASSQLTNEQYF.

This clonotype has a count of ten or more. The chain joins TRBV29-1 to TRBJ2-5; 9 bases match TRBD2. CDR3 size: 19 residues. The germline V gene encodes CDR1 SQVTM and CDR2 ANQGSEA. V shed 0 bases, J shed 7 bases, and the junction held 21 bases outside the gene matches. This CDR3 reads CSVEERASGMSLRRGTQYF. CDR3 DNA: TGCAGCGTTGAAGAACGGGCTAGCGGGATGAGTCTCCGCCGCGGGACCCAGTACTTC.

This clonotype was seen a handful of times. The V and J genes are TRBV9 and TRBJ2-1; possibly TRBD2 for D (6 bases). The V end was cut by 0 bases, the J end by 4 bases, with 14 bases between. This CDR3 is 16 amino acids long. Germline CDR1 SGDLS, CDR2 YYNGEE. For the CDR3, the DNA is TGTGCCAGCAGCGTAGGGCGGGGATCATCTTACAATGAGCAGTTCTTC. Amino acid sequence: CASSVGRGSSYNEQFF.

The CDR3 loop reads CASSFRHSSSYEQYF. In DNA form, the CDR3 reads TGTGCCAGCAGCTTCCGCCATAGCAGCTCCTACGAGCAGTACTTC. The rearrangement links TRBV13 to TRBJ2-7; D remains ambiguous. This CDR3 is built from 15 residues. Trimming took 3 bases from V and 0 from J, leaving 12 bases between them. Germline V CDR1 and CDR2: PRHDT, FYEKMQ (reference sequence).

In this sample, this clonotype turned up many times. The J gene is TRBJ2-3, the V gene TRBV12-3 or TRBV12-4; TRBD2 aligns across 10 bases. This CDR3 region has 17 residues. The V gene end was trimmed by 7 bases and the J gene end by 4 bases; junction bases not matched to a gene: 14. The CDR3 loop reads CASTTGPAGGPADTQYF. The CDR3 DNA reads as TGTGCCAGCACCACAGGCCCAGCGGGGGGGCCGGCAGATACGCAGTATTTT.

V and J are TRBV6-1 and TRBJ2-7; D could derive from TRBD1 or TRBD2 (6 bases each). Germline V gene sequence: CDR1 MNHNS, CDR2 SASEGT. Trimming left V 6 bases short and J 2 bases short, with 14 bases between. This CDR3 spans 14 amino acids. The CDR3 reads CASSLGGITYEQYF. For the CDR3, the DNA is TGTGCCAGCAGCCTAGGGGGGATAACCTACGAGCAGTACTTC.

Only a few counts were recorded for this clonotype. The chain joins TRBV27 to TRBJ2-2; D not certain. Between the trimmed V and J ends, which lost 3 bases and 5 bases, there was a span of 10 bases. The CDR3 length is 14 residues. Germline loops: CDR1 MNHEY, CDR2 SMNVEV (reference sequence). This CDR3 is CASSFVRRTGELFF. CDR3 sequence (DNA): TGTGCCAGCAGTTTTGTACGGCGAACCGGGGAGCTGTTTTTT.

This rearrangement joins TRBV5-1 to TRBJ2-1, with 9 positions matching TRBD2. Per germline, CDR1 SGHRS and CDR2 YFSETQ. With V trimmed by 0 bases and J by 2 bases, 3 bases remained unmatched. CDR3 length: 16 residues. CDR3 in amino acids: CASSLVAGGPYNEQFF. The CDR3 DNA follows: TGCGCCAGCAGCTTGGTGGCGGGGGGGCCCTACAATGAGCAGTTCTTC.

This clonotype was seen at least ten times. The chain combines TRBV9 with TRBJ2-3, with D tentatively TRBD1 or TRBD2 (5 bases each). Trimming stripped 0 bases from V and 2 bases from J, with 10 bases between. Germline-derived CDR1 and CDR2 are SGDLS and YYNGEE. The CDR3 has 15 amino acids. CDR3 in DNA: TGTGCCAGCAGCGTAGACCCGGGGCCCACAGATACGCAGTATTTT. Its translation: CASSVDPGPTDTQYF. The full variable domain, in which reference TRBV9 and TRBJ2-3 provide the parts outside the CDR3, is DSGVTQTPKHLITATGQRVTLRCSPRSGDLSVYWYQQSLDQGLQFLIQYYNGEERAKGNILERFSAQQFPDLHSELNLSSLELGDSALYFCASSVDPGPTDTQYFGPGTRLTVL.

This clonotype appeared many times. The chain recombines TRBV11-2 with TRBJ2-1; D possibly corresponds to TRBD2 (6 bases). The CDR3 extends over 14 amino acids. Germline lookup yields CDR1 SGHAT and CDR2 FQNNGV. V was shortened by 1 base and J by 10 bases, with 14 bases between the two germline ends. The CDR3 loop reads CASSLGGLAQEQFF. The DNA of the CDR3 is TGTGCCAGCAGCTTAGGAGGGCTAGCGCAGGAGCAGTTCTTC.